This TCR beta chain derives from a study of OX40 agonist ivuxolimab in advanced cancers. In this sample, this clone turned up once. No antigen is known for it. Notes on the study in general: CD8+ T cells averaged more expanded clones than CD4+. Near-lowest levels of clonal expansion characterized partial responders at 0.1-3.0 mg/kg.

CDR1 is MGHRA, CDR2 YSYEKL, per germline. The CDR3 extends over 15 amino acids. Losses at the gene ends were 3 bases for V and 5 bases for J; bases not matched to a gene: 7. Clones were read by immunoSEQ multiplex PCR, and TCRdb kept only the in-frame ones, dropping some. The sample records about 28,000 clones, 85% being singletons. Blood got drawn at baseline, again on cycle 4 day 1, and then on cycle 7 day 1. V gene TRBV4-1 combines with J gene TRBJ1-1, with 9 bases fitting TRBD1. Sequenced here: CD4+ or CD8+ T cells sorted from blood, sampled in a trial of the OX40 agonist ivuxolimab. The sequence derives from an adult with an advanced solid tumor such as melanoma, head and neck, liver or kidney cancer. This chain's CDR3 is CASSHRQGVKTEAFF. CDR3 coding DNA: TGCGCCAGCAGCCATCGACAGGGGGTTAAAACTGAAGCTTTCTTT.